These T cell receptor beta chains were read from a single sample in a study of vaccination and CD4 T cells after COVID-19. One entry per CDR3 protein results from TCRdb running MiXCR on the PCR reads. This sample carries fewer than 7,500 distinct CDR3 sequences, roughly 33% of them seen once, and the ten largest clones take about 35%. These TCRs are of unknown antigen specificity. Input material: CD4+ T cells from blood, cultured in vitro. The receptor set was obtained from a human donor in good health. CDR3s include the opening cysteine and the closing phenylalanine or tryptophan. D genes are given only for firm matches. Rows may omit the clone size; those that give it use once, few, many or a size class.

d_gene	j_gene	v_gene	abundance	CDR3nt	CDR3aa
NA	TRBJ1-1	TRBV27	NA	TGTGCCAGCAGTTTAGATCTGGGGGGAGCGGGTGAAGCTTTCTTT	CASSLDLGGAGEAFF
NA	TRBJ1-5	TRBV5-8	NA	TGTGCCAGCAGCTTGGCCTTCGGTTATAGCAATCAGCCCCAGCATTTT	CASSLAFGYSNQPQHF
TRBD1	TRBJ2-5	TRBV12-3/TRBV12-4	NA	TGTGCCAGCACCCCTTCGGTAGGGGGCTGGGAGACCCAGTACTTC	CASTPSVGGWETQYF
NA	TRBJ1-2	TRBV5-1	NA	TGCGCCAGCAGCTTGGCGGAGAACTATGGCTACACCTTC	CASSLAENYGYTF
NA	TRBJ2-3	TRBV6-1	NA	TGTGCCAGCAGTCGCGTCACAGATACGCAGTATTTT	CASSRVTDTQYF
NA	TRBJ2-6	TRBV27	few	TGTGCCAGCAGTTCCTTCTCTGGGGCCAACGTCCTGACTTTC	CASSSFSGANVLTF
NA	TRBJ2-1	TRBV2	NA	TGTGCCAGCGGTACGGCTTTAGCGTATAACTACAATGAGCAGTTCTTC	CASGTALAYNYNEQFF
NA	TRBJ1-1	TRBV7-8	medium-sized	TGTGCCAGCAGCCCCCGTGGAGGGTTGAACACTGAAGCTTTCTTT	CASSPRGGLNTEAFF
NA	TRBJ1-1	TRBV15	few	TGTGCCACCAGCTCAGGTTTGAACACTGAAGCTTTCTTT	CATSSGLNTEAFF
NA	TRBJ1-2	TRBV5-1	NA	TGCGCCAGCAGCCTAGAGGGTAACTATGGCTACACCTTC	CASSLEGNYGYTF
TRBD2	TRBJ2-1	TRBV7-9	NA	TGTGCCAGCAGCTTATCTAGCGGGGGGGCTTACAATGAGCAGTTCTTC	CASSLSSGGAYNEQFF
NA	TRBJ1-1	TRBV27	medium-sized	TGTGCCAGCAGTTTACCGGCAGGGAACACTGAAGCTTTCTTT	CASSLPAGNTEAFF
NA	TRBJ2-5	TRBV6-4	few	TGTGCCAGCAGTGAAAAGGCGGAAGAGACCCAGTACTTC	CASSEKAEETQYF
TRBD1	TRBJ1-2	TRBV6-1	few	TGTGCCAGCAGTGTTCAGGGAGGGGGCAGGCTAGAGGGCTACACCTTC	CASSVQGGGRLEGYTF
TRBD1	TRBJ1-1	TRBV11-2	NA	TGTGCCAGCAGCTTATCACGACAGGGATGGTGGACTGAAGCTTTCTTT	CASSLSRQGWWTEAFF
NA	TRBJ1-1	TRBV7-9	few	TGTGCCAGCAGCTTAGTAGATATCGCGAACACTGAAGCTTTCTTT	CASSLVDIANTEAFF
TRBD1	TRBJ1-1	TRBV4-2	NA	TGTGCCAGCAGCCAAGACCCCAGGGGGACTGAAGCTTTCTTT	CASSQDPRGTEAFF
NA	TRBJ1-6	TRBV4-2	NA	TGTGCCAGCGACTTCGGCTCCTATAATTCACCCCTCCACTTT	CASDFGSYNSPLHF
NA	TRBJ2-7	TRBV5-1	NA	TGCGCCAGCAGCTTGGGGAGGACCGGGGGGCAGTACTTC	CASSLGRTGGQYF
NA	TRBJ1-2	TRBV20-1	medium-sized	TGCAGTGCTAAACTTTCTAACTATGGCTACACCTTC	CSAKLSNYGYTF
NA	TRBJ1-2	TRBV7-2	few	TGTGCCAGCAGCCCCGGGGCAGAAGCTAACTATGGCTACACCTTC	CASSPGAEANYGYTF
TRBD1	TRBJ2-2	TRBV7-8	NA	TGTGCCAGCAGCACGGACAGGGCGAGTCCCGGGGAGCTGTTTTTT	CASSTDRASPGELFF
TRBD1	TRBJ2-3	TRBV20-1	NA	TGCAGTGCTACAAACAGGGGAGCCAGCACAGATACGCAGTATTTT	CSATNRGASTDTQYF
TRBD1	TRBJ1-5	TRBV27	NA	TGTGCCAGCAGTCCCATCGGGACAGGGGAGGGTCTTCCCCAGCATTTT	CASSPIGTGEGLPQHF
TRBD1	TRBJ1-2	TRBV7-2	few	TGTGCCAGCAGCTTAGTAGCGGGACAGGGGGCAGGAGGCTACACCTTC	CASSLVAGQGAGGYTF
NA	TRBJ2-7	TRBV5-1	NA	TGCGCCAGCAGCTTCCACAGGGATAGTGGCTACGAGCAGTACTTC	CASSFHRDSGYEQYF
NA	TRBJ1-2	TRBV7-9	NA	TGTGCCAGCAGCTTAGATACAGGCTATGGCTACACCTTC	CASSLDTGYGYTF
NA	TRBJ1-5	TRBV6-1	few	TGTGCCAGCAGCACGACAGCGAACCAGCCCCAGCATTTT	CASSTTANQPQHF
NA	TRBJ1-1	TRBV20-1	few	TGCAGTGCAGGCAGTTTGTCGAACTGGGACACTGAAGCTTTCTTT	CSAGSLSNWDTEAFF
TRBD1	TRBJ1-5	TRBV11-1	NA	TGTGCCAGCAGCGTGCCGAAGAACGGGACAGTAAATCAGCCCCAGCATTTT	CASSVPKNGTVNQPQHF
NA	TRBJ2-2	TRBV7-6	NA	TGTGCCAGCAGCTTAGCGCCCGCAGGCACCGGGGAGCTGTTTTTT	CASSLAPAGTGELFF
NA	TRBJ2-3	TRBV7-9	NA	TGTGCCAGCAGCTCCCCCGGGTCGCGCTTGTATTTT	CASSSPGSRLYF
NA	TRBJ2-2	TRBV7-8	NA	TGTGCCAGCAGCTTAGCCCCGGGCGTTAACACCGGGGAGCTGTTTTTT	CASSLAPGVNTGELFF
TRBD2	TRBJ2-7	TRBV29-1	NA	TGCAGCGTTGTTGTAGGGACTAGCGGCTACGAGCAGTACTTC	CSVVVGTSGYEQYF
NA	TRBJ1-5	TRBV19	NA	TGTGCCAGTAGTATTTGGGGGTACGGACTTAATCAGCCCCAGCATTTT	CASSIWGYGLNQPQHF
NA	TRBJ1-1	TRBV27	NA	TGTGCCAGCAGTCGACATGCGGGGCTTGGGGCTTTCTTT	CASSRHAGLGAFF
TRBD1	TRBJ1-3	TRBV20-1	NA	TGCAGTGCTTTTCAGGGGGGTGGAAACACCATATATTTT	CSAFQGGGNTIYF
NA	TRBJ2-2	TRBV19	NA	TGTGCCAGTAGTATAGGCCCCACGGCCGGGGAGCTGTTTTTT	CASSIGPTAGELFF
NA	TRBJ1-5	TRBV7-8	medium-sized	TGTGCCAGCAGCCGAGGGAATCAGCCCCAGCATTTT	CASSRGNQPQHF
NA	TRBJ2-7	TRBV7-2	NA	TGTGCCAGCAGATTAGTGCTAGTAGGAGGTGACGAGCAGTACTTC	CASRLVLVGGDEQYF
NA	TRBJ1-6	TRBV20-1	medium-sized	TGCAGTGCTAGAGTACCGCCGCGTACAGGGTTGAATTCACCCCTCCACTTT	CSARVPPRTGLNSPLHF
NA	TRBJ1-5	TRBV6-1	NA	TGTGCCAGCACTCCCGCACGTCGGGGGCATCGACAGCCCCAGCATTTT	CASTPARRGHRQPQHF
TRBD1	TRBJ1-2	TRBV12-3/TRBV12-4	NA	TGTGCCAGCAGGAATATACAGGGGGCGAGTGGCTACACCTTC	CASRNIQGASGYTF
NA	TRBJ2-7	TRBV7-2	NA	TGTGCCAGCAGCCATTCTGGGGCGGCCGCCCCCTACGAGCAGTACTTC	CASSHSGAAAPYEQYF
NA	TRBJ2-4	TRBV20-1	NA	TGCAGTGCGCCAGTGGCTGGTCAGAAAAACATTCAGTACTTC	CSAPVAGQKNIQYF
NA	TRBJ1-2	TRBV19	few	TGTGCCACCAAAGCGACGTCAAAGGATGGCTACACCTTC	CATKATSKDGYTF
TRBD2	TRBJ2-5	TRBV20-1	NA	TGCAGTGCGCCTTCCGTTAGCGGGGAGAGGCAAGAGACCCAGTACTTC	CSAPSVSGERQETQYF
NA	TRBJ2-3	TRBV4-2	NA	TGTGCCAGCAGCCATTGGGGGACCACAGATACGCAGTATTTT	CASSHWGTTDTQYF